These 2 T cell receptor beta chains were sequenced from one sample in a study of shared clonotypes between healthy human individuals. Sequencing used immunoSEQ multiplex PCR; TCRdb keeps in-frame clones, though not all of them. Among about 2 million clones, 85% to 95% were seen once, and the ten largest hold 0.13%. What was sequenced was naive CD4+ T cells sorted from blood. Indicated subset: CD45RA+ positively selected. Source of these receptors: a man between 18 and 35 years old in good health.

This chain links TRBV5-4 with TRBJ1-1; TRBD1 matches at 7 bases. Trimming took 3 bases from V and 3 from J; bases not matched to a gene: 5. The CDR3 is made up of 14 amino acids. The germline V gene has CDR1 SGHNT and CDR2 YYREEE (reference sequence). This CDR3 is CASSWNTGDTEAFF. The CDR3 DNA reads TGTGCCAGCAGCTGGAATACAGGGGACACTGAAGCTTTCTTT. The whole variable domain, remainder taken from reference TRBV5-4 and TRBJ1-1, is ETGVTQSPTHLIKTRGQQVTLRCSSQSGHNTVSWYQQALGQGPQFIFQYYREEENGRGNFPPRFSGLQFPNYSSELNVNALELDDSALYLCASSWNTGDTEAFFGQGTRLTVV.

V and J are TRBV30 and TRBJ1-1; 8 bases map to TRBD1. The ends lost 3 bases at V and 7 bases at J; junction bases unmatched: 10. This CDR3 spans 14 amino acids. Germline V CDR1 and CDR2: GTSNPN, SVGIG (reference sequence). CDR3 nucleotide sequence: TGTGCCTGGAGCGCTACGGACAGGGTTGTTGAAGCTTTCTTT. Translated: CAWSATDRVVEAFF. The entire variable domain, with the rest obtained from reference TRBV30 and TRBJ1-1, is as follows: SQTIHQWPATLVQPVGSPLSLECTVEGTSNPNLYWYRQAAGRGLQLLFYSVGIGQISSEVPQNLSASRPQDRQFILSSKKLLLSDSGFYLCAWSATDRVVEAFFGQGTRLTVV.